This TCR beta chain was identified in a study of cytomegalovirus exposure and HLA in healthy donors. As for this clone: Antigen: not known.

Study findings and constraints: The likely origin of a cluster of highly shared sequence variants was a sequencing artifact. Investigators reported some 150 TCR beta chains as tied to cytomegalovirus. A later analysis found most CMV-associated TCR beta chains apparently HLA-restricted.

The study ran its PCR with 60 Vbeta and 13 Jbeta primers. TCRdb's copy holds only in-frame clones and misses some; the assay was immunoSEQ multiplex PCR. The sample shows more than 95,000 clones, around 73% of them seen only once. Sampled while nominally healthy, donors likely had unrecorded immune exposures. The V end lost 3 bases, the J end lost 4 bases, and 8 bases lay between the germline ends. Germline CDR1 reads MNHEY; CDR2 reads SMNVEV (reference sequence). CDR3 length: 13 residues. The origin of this receptor is a man aged 55-75 years in good health and CMV-seropositive. Input material: PBMCs. This chain joins TRBV27 and TRBJ2-3; D not resolved. The CDR3 nucleotides read TGTGCCAGCAGTTTTAGTAGCCCAGATACGCAGTATTTT. It yields the protein CASSFSSPDTQYF.